This TCR beta chain was captured by sequencing in a study of T cell changes during pregnancy in multiple sclerosis (dated by TCRdb to about 2019). In terms of the full investigation: In women with multiple sclerosis, the researchers looked at how the T cell repertoire shifted as pregnancy progressed.

The library was obtained by the immunoSEQ multiplex PCR assay. Imported from immuneACCESS, the table was reduced by TCRdb to in-frame sequences with V and J called. These copies leave out some clones; in studies compared against another copy, an unresolved V gene accounts for under half, and the cause of the remainder is not known. The sample table contains tens of thousands of clones; only one count was recorded for approximately 90% of them. The ten biggest clones cover 5% to 7.5% of the sample. From its cysteine to its phenylalanine, the CDR3 spans 16 amino acids. Just the 48-base CDR3 DNA is kept, in frame starting at base 1. V and J are truncated by 5 bases and 3 bases respectively, leaving an intervening sequence of 18 bases. The germline V gene gives CDR1 as SGHVS and CDR2 as FNYEAQ. With respect to this clone: Its cognate antigen has yet to be identified. One base away there is no much larger clone; base qualities are not given.

Here the sequenced sample was CD8+ T cells from peripheral blood mononuclear cells, taken in the second trimester of pregnancy. The chain links TRBV7-6 with TRBJ2-3, and possibly TRBD1, on 6 matching bases. The clonotype originates from a female donor with multiple sclerosis, enrolled in a pregnancy study. CDR3 region: CASSPYRDDRTDTQYF. Here is the DNA: TGTGCCAGCAGCCCGTACAGGGACGATAGAACAGATACGCAGTATTTT.